Below are 32 T cell receptor beta chains sequenced from a single sample in a study of glioma-infiltrating T cells after dendritic cell vaccination. Using immunoSEQ multiplex PCR, the repertoire was profiled, and TCRdb retains in-frame clones only, with some absent. The table has 170 or so clones, roughly 88% seen once. This specimen was tumor tissue, taken before dendritic cell vaccination. The receptors shown here come from a human donor with glioblastoma.

This clone was observed once. This chain uses TRBV29-1 with TRBJ1-1; 10 bases map to TRBD1. This CDR3 is built from 14 residues. Germline trimming cut 7 bases from V and 5 bases from J; bases unmatched to any gene: 10. Germline CDR1 SQVTM, CDR2 ANQGSEA. CDR3 DNA: TGCAGCGCCGACAGGGGGCTAGGTAATACTGAAGCTTTCTTT. This codes for CSADRGLGNTEAFF.

The chain couples TRBV10-3 to TRBJ1-1, with D maybe TRBD1 (5 bases). V lost 4 bases, J lost 4 bases, and 13 bases lay in between. The germline gives CDR1 ENHRY, CDR2 SYGVKD. CDR3 length: 14 amino acids. The CDR3 DNA is TGTGCCATCAGTGTATTAGGACACCCCACTGAAGCTTTCTTT. Translation: CAISVLGHPTEAFF.

The chain carries TRBV5-1 and TRBJ1-1, with 8 positions matching TRBD1. Looked up from germline, CDR1 is SGHRS and CDR2 is YFSETQ. There are 14 residues in the CDR3. V gave up 3 bases and J gave up 3 bases; unmatched junction bases: 4. The CDR3: CASSYTGGYTEAFF. The CDR3 DNA reads TGCGCCAGCAGCTATACAGGGGGTTACACTGAAGCTTTCTTT.

The CDR3 sequence is CASSKDRGTSTLSSYEQYF. The CDR3 DNA follows: TGCGCCAGCAGCAAGGACAGGGGGACCTCCACCCTTAGCTCCTACGAGCAGTACTTC. This sequence joins TRBV5-1 and TRBJ2-7; 10 bases are a match to TRBD1. This CDR3 comprises 19 residues. The V gene end was trimmed by 4 bases and the J gene end by 0 bases; junction bases not matched to a gene: 16. The germline gives CDR1 SGHRS, CDR2 YFSETQ.

The genes are TRBV5-1 and TRBJ2-5; D may be TRBD1 (6 bases). The ends were cut back, 4 bases at V and 2 bases at J, with 15 bases in the middle. Germline CDR1 and CDR2: SGHRS and YFSETQ. The CDR3 loop spans 15 amino acids. The CDR3 sequence is CASSPRRDTQETQYF. The CDR3, as DNA: TGCGCCAGCAGCCCGCGTCGGGACACACAAGAGACCCAGTACTTC.

The V call is TRBV5-5, the J call TRBJ1-2; D gene unclear. CDR3 length equals 14 residues. Germline V CDR1 and CDR2: SGHKS, YYEKEE (reference sequence). V was pared by 4 bases and J by 4 bases, with 14 bases between. The CDR3 region has the DNA TGTGCCAGCAGCGACCTAGGAGCGGGCTATGGCTACACCTTC. It is translated as CASSDLGAGYGYTF.

This sequence joins TRBV5-4 and TRBJ2-2; 7 bases match TRBD1. Germline trimming cut 3 bases from V and 2 bases from J; bases unmatched to any gene: 10. Looked up from germline, CDR1 is SGHNT and CDR2 is YYREEE (reference sequence). The length of the CDR3 is 17 residues. The CDR3 nucleotides read TGTGCCAGCAGCTCACTCGACAGGGCCACAAACACCGGGGAGCTGTTTTTT. Translated, it gives CASSSLDRATNTGELFF.

The V call is TRBV27, the J call TRBJ2-2; 8 nucleotides match TRBD2. J lost 2 bases, V lost 5 bases, and 10 bases had no gene match. The CDR3 extends over 17 amino acids. In germline, CDR1 is MNHEY, CDR2 SMNVEV (reference sequence). The chain's CDR3 is CASSDLSGGINTGELFF. In DNA form, the CDR3 reads TGTGCCAGCAGTGATTTGAGCGGGGGAATAAACACCGGGGAGCTGTTTTTT.

The chain employs TRBV2 and TRBJ1-2; 8 bases are a match to TRBD1. CDR3 length: 12 amino acids. CDR1 is SNHLY, CDR2 FYNNEI, per germline. Germline trimming cut 7 bases from V and 6 bases from J; bases unmatched to any gene: 4. CDR3 nucleotide sequence: TGTGCCAGCATTGGACAGGGACATGGCTACACCTTC. This translates into CASIGQGHGYTF.

The V and J genes are TRBV2 and TRBJ2-5; 9 bases map to TRBD1. The DNA end favors TRBJ2-7, so the J call may be wrong. This CDR3 has 14 amino acids. Germline CDR1 reads SNHLY; CDR2 reads FYNNEI. CDR3 loop: CASTLDRGTDEQYF. The CDR3 DNA is TGTGCCAGCACGTTGGACAGGGGTACTGACGAGCAGTACTTC.

This clone was observed a handful of times. This chain uses TRBV7-8 with TRBJ2-7; 8 nucleotides line up with TRBD1. CDR3 length: 15 amino acids. Trimming cost V 5 bases and J 7 bases; bases outside gene matches: 13. In germline, CDR1 is SGHVS, CDR2 FQNEAQ. CDR3: CASSPRGQGAGEQYF. The DNA of the CDR3 is TGTGCCAGCAGCCCTCGGGGCCAGGGGGCGGGGGAGCAGTACTTC.

The J gene is TRBJ1-6, the V gene TRBV11-2, with 9 positions matching TRBD1. The CDR3 contains 16 residues. In germline, CDR1 is SGHAT, CDR2 FQNNGV. J lost 5 bases, V lost 0 bases, and 2 bases had no gene match. The CDR3 nucleotides read TGTGCCAGCAGCTTAGATGGGGACAGGGATAATTCACCCCTCCACTTT. It codes for CASSLDGDRDNSPLHF. Drawing the rest from reference TRBV11-2 and TRBJ1-6, the complete variable domain is EAGVAQSPRYKIIEKRQSVAFWCNPISGHATLYWYQQILGQGPKLLIQFQNNGVVDDSQLPKDRFSAERLKGVDSTLKIQPAKLEDSAVYLCASSLDGDRDNSPLHFGNGTRLTVT.

J is TRBJ2-3 and V is TRBV9, with 12 bases matching TRBD2. The CDR3 length is 15 residues. The germline V gene has CDR1 SGDLS and CDR2 YYNGEE. Unmatched junction bases numbered 2, after V lost 0 bases and J lost 6 bases. The CDR3 is CASSVALAGGDTQYF. CDR3 nucleotides: TGTGCCAGCAGCGTAGCTCTAGCGGGGGGGGATACGCAGTATTTT.

The V gene is TRBV7-6, the J gene TRBJ2-1; a possible D gene is TRBD2 (6 bases). The ends were cut back, 5 bases at V and 5 bases at J, with 13 bases in the middle. The CDR3 sequence is 14 residues long. Per the germline V gene, CDR1 is SGHVS and CDR2 is FNYEAQ. As DNA, the CDR3 is TGTGCCAGCAGCCGCCGGGACTCGGACAATGAGCAGTTCTTC. This gives the protein CASSRRDSDNEQFF. The full variable domain, its missing parts supplied by reference TRBV7-6 and TRBJ2-1, is GAGVSQSPRYKVTKRGQDVALRCDPISGHVSLYWYRQALGQGPEFLTYFNYEAQQDKSGLPNDRFSAERPEGSISTLTIQRTEQRDSAMYRCASSRRDSDNEQFFGPGTRLTVL.

The V gene is TRBV29-1, the J gene TRBJ1-1; 8 bases line up with TRBD1. The CDR3 consists of 13 residues. The J segment lost 1 base and the V segment lost 7 bases, leaving 5 bases of the junction unmatched. Germline CDR1 is SQVTM and CDR2 is ANQGSEA. CDR3 coding DNA: TGCAGCGGCCGGACAGGGCGGAACACTGAAGCTTTCTTT. It specifies CSGRTGRNTEAFF. The full variable domain, completed using reference TRBV29-1 and TRBJ1-1, is SAVISQKPSRDICQRGTSLTIQCQVDSQVTMMFWYRQQPGQSLTLIATANQGSEATYESGFVIDKFPISRPNLTFSTLTVSNMSPEDSSIYLCSGRTGRNTEAFFGQGTRLTVV.

The chain links TRBV4-1 to TRBJ2-7; TRBD1 matches 8 bases. The ends lost 1 base at V and 1 base at J; junction bases unmatched: 6. The length of the CDR3 is 16 residues. The germline V gene encodes CDR1 MGHRA and CDR2 YSYEKL. The CDR3 DNA is TGCGCCAGCAGCCAAGGGGGCCGACAGGGGTCCTACGAGCAGTACTTC. Protein: CASSQGGRQGSYEQYF.

This rearrangement joins TRBV2 to TRBJ2-7, with TRBD1 identical over 9 bases. The germline V gene has CDR1 SNHLY and CDR2 FYNNEI. Germline trimming cut 7 bases from V and 5 bases from J; bases unmatched to any gene: 9. The CDR3 has 14 amino acids. The CDR3 here is CASTLDRGTDEQYF. CDR3 DNA sequence: TGTGCCAGCACGTTGGACAGGGGTACTGACGAGCAGTACTTC.

For this clone: A junction end diverges from the germline sequence, so it may reflect a read error. The chain links TRBV11-1 to TRBJ1-3; D is ambiguous. The CDR3 is made up of 16 amino acids. Germline V gives CDR1 SGHAT, CDR2 FQDESV (reference sequence). The DNA of the CDR3 is TGTGCCAGCAAGAAGACGTCGGAGCCTTCTGGAAGCACCATATATTTT. Its protein is CASKKTSEPSGSTIYF.

The rearrangement uses TRBV29-1 and TRBJ2-2; D perhaps matches TRBD1 (6 bases). Germline CDR1 is SQVTM and CDR2 is ANQGSEA. This CDR3 spans 12 amino acids. The ends were cut back, 6 bases at V and 4 bases at J, with 9 bases in the middle. The CDR3 loop reads CSVGHSTGELFF. CDR3 nucleotide sequence: TGCAGCGTGGGACATAGCACCGGGGAGCTGTTTTTT.

The chain carries TRBV10-3 and TRBJ1-1; TRBD1 agrees at 8 bases. CDR1 and CDR2 from the germline V gene are ENHRY and SYGVKD. CDR3 length: 14 residues. Trimming removed 3 bases from V and 11 bases from J; junction bases left unmatched: 11. CDR3 region: CAISDQGQGGWAFF. The CDR3 DNA sequence: TGTGCCATCAGTGACCAAGGACAGGGCGGTTGGGCTTTCTTT.

The sample holds one count of this clone. The chain joins TRBV7-2 to TRBJ2-5, with TRBD2 matching 7 bases. The CDR3 is made up of 17 amino acids. The V and J ends lost 6 bases and 5 bases, in that order; junction bases with no gene match: 18. Germline V gives CDR1 SGHTA, CDR2 FQGNSA. DNA for the CDR3: TGTGCCAGCAGACCCGAGGTTGGGGGGGGGACCGCGGAGACCCAGTACTTC. This encodes CASRPEVGGGTAETQYF.

The chain couples TRBV7-2 to TRBJ1-3; TRBD1 is a possible D gene (6 bases). The V and J ends lost 3 bases and 3 bases respectively, with 18 bases between them. CDR3 length: 17 residues. Germline CDR1 and CDR2: SGHTA and FQGNSA. The CDR3 region is CASSLSGAGDFGNTIYF. The CDR3 DNA is TGTGCCAGCAGCTTGAGCGGGGCAGGGGATTTTGGAAACACCATATATTTT.

The chain is built from TRBV10-3 and TRBJ1-1; unclear D gene. This CDR3 is built from 12 residues. Germline V gene sequence: CDR1 ENHRY, CDR2 SYGVKD. V was shortened by 3 bases and J by 1 base, with 3 bases between the two germline ends. The CDR3 loop is CAISDQNTEAFF. CDR3 nucleotide sequence: TGTGCCATCAGTGACCAGAACACTGAAGCTTTCTTT.

V is TRBV12-5 and J is TRBJ2-1, with 7 bases lining up with TRBD1. The CDR3 spans 16 residues. V lost 1 base and J lost 3; bases outside the gene matches: 6. CDR1 and CDR2 from the germline V gene are LGHNT and FRNRAP. As DNA, the CDR3 is TGTGCTAGTGGTTTGGAGCCAGGGGGTGTCTACAATGAGCAGTTCTTC. It yields the protein CASGLEPGGVYNEQFF.

This sequence joins TRBV2 and TRBJ2-6, with D maybe TRBD1 (5 bases). Germline-derived CDR1 and CDR2 are SNHLY and FYNNEI. The germline V and J ends were trimmed by 2 bases and 6 bases, with 11 bases remaining between them. The CDR3 runs to 15 residues. Written as DNA, the CDR3 is TGTGCCAGCAGTGAATGGGGCTATGAGGCCAACGTCCTGACTTTC. It translates to CASSEWGYEANVLTF.

The chain employs TRBV6-5 and TRBJ1-1; the match to TRBD1 covers 7 bases. The length of the CDR3 is 14 residues. Germline V gene sequence: CDR1 MNHEY, CDR2 SVGAGI. V shed 6 bases and J 5 bases; nucleotides not matched to a gene: 9. The CDR3 DNA reads as TGTGCCAGCAGGCGGGACAGTGAAGGGACTGAAGCTTTCTTT. Translating it yields CASRRDSEGTEAFF.

V and J are TRBV4-2 and TRBJ2-3; 7 bases are a match to TRBD1. V shed 2 bases and J 5 bases; nucleotides not matched to a gene: 13. The CDR3 is made up of 17 amino acids. CDR1 LGHNA and CDR2 YNFKEQ come from the germline V gene. This CDR3 is CASSQSGTASTEDTQYF. The CDR3 bases are TGTGCCAGCAGCCAATCCGGGACAGCCTCAACGGAAGATACGCAGTATTTT.

The chain joins TRBV6-5 to TRBJ1-3; D may be TRBD1 (6 bases). The V end lost 5 bases, the J end lost 2 bases, and 13 bases lay between the germline ends. CDR1 is MNHEY and CDR2 is SVGAGI in the germline V gene. The CDR3 runs to 15 residues. The CDR3 sequence is CASSGTWTAGNTIYF. CDR3 coding DNA: TGTGCCAGCAGTGGGACATGGACGGCTGGAAACACCATATATTTT.

The V gene is TRBV7-2, the J gene TRBJ2-7, with a weak D call TRBD2 (5 bases). V gave up 5 bases and J gave up 1 base, with 15 bases separating them. Germline CDR1 SGHTA, CDR2 FQGNSA. This CDR3 is 15 amino acids long. For the CDR3, the DNA is TGTGCCAGCAGCCGAGCGGCGGGTCCGTCCTACGAGCAGTACTTC. Its translation is CASSRAAGPSYEQYF.

The chain employs TRBV2 and TRBJ1-1; D might be TRBD1 (6 bases). CDR1 is SNHLY, CDR2 FYNNEI, per germline. The CDR3 totals 12 residues. The germline V and J ends were trimmed by 6 bases and 7 bases, with 12 bases remaining between them. CDR3: CASRGGTSEAFF. In DNA form, the CDR3 reads TGTGCCAGCAGGGGGGGGACAAGTGAAGCTTTCTTT.

This chain connects TRBV14 to TRBJ2-3, with 7 bases fitting TRBD2. This CDR3 region has 15 residues. V was clipped by 1 base and J by 2 bases; unmatched bases: 3. The germline V gene has CDR1 SGHDN and CDR2 FVKESK. The CDR3 region has the DNA TGTGCCAGCAGCCAAGCGGGACTACCCACAGATACGCAGTATTTT. Protein sequence: CASSQAGLPTDTQYF.

The chain recombines TRBV6-1 with TRBJ2-7, with TRBD2 matching 8 bases. The germline CDR1 and CDR2 sequences are MNHNS and SASEGT. The CDR3 loop spans 14 amino acids. The V segment lost 3 bases and the J segment 3 bases; nucleotides outside the gene matches: 4. This chain's CDR3 is CASSEVGLGYEQYF. Here the CDR3 DNA reads TGTGCCAGCAGTGAGGTGGGACTAGGCTACGAGCAGTACTTC.